These 24 T cell receptor beta chains were sequenced from one sample in a study of blood T cell repertoires in COVID-19 (dated by TCRdb to 2020 to 2021). Library preparation was by the immunoSEQ multiplex PCR assay. In its TCRdb copy, this immuneACCESS table keeps in-frame sequences only and misses some clones. Where compared with another copy, unresolved V genes explain less than half of these, and the others have no known cause. The table for this sample lists roughly 200,000 clones; roughly 91% of them were counted only once. The top ten clonotypes cover 5% to 6.5% of the sample. Sequences were obtained from peripheral blood. The source is a man aged 40-55 years with active or convalescent COVID-19.

The chain recombines TRBV30 with TRBJ2-7; 7 bases fit TRBD2. V was pared by 5 bases and J by 5 bases, with 12 bases of the junction left unmatched. The CDR3 sequence is 14 residues long. Germline values: CDR1 GTSNPN, CDR2 SVGIG (reference sequence). This chain's CDR3 is CAWGGEGLIDEQYF. CDR3 nucleotide sequence: TGTGCCTGGGGGGGGGAGGGGCTTATCGACGAGCAGTACTTC. The full variable domain, rest sourced from reference TRBV30 and TRBJ2-7, is SQTIHQWPATLVQPVGSPLSLECTVEGTSNPNLYWYRQAAGRGLQLLFYSVGIGQISSEVPQNLSASRPQDRQFILSSKKLLLSDSGFYLCAWGGEGLIDEQYFGPGTRLTVT.

V gene TRBV5-1 combines with J gene TRBJ2-2; TRBD1 might be the D (5 bases). The length of the CDR3 is 14 residues. V lost 5 bases and J lost 0, with 8 bases in between. Germline V CDR1 and CDR2: SGHRS, YFSETQ. CDR3 protein: CASSAGTNTGELFF. The CDR3 DNA reads TGCGCCAGCAGTGCAGGGACGAACACCGGGGAGCTGTTTTTT.

The V call is TRBV24-1, the J call TRBJ2-7; TRBD2 might be the D (6 bases). Per the germline V gene, CDR1 is KGHDR and CDR2 is SFDVKD. The CDR3 runs to 15 residues. With 0 bases removed from V and 7 bases from J, the gap between germline ends came to 15 bases. CDR3 nucleotides: TGTGCCACCAGTGATTTGAGAGGGCGGGGAGGAGAGCAGTACTTC. It translates to CATSDLRGRGGEQYF.

The chain recombines TRBV12-3 or TRBV12-4 with TRBJ2-7; D is possibly TRBD1 (6 bases). The V and J ends lost 3 bases and 6 bases respectively, with 9 bases between them. This CDR3 comprises 12 residues. The CDR3 here is CASSFEGVEQYF. CDR3 DNA sequence: TGTGCCAGCAGTTTCGAGGGGGTCGAGCAGTACTTC.

The genes are TRBV5-4 and TRBJ1-2; tentatively, D is TRBD1 (6 bases). Trimming took 4 bases from V and 8 from J, leaving 15 bases between them. The germline V gene has CDR1 SGHNT and CDR2 YYREEE (reference sequence). This CDR3 spans 13 amino acids. The CDR3 DNA is TGTGCCAGCAGCCCTCGACAGGACTTAGGCTACACCTTC. It is translated as CASSPRQDLGYTF.

The V gene is TRBV6-6, the J gene TRBJ1-1; 10 bases are a match to TRBD1. The CDR3 totals 16 residues. Trimming took 0 bases from V and 3 from J; bases not matched to a gene: 4. In germline, CDR1 is MNHNY, CDR2 SVGAGI (reference sequence). The CDR3 region is CASSYSGTGADTEAFF. Written as DNA, the CDR3 is TGTGCCAGCAGTTACTCCGGGACAGGGGCTGACACTGAAGCTTTCTTT.

The chain links TRBV12-5 to TRBJ2-7, with D possibly TRBD1 on 6 matching bases. Looked up from germline, CDR1 is LGHNT and CDR2 is FRNRAP. The CDR3 has 13 residues. V shed 3 bases and J shed 6 bases, with 12 bases lying between them. The CDR3 sequence: CASGLILGAEQYF. The CDR3 DNA reads as TGTGCTAGTGGTTTAATTTTGGGGGCCGAGCAGTACTTC.

V gene TRBV11-2 combines with J gene TRBJ2-3; 7 nucleotides agree with TRBD2. The junction had 5 bases not matched to a gene; V was cut back by 5 bases and J by 3 bases. This CDR3 spans 14 amino acids. CDR1 is SGHAT and CDR2 is FQNNGV in the germline V gene. In nucleotides, the CDR3 is TGTGCCAGCAGCCAGGTGGGGGGGACAGATACGCAGTATTTT. It encodes CASSQVGGTDTQYF.

V gene TRBV7-3 combines with J gene TRBJ2-1; 8 bases align to TRBD2. The length of the CDR3 is 14 residues. Germline-derived CDR1 and CDR2 are SGHTA and FQGTGA. With 5 bases clipped from V and 0 bases from J, the junction kept 0 bases outside the gene matches. The CDR3 DNA sequence: TGTGCCAGCAGCCGGGAGGGCTCCTACAATGAGCAGTTCTTC. Protein sequence: CASSREGSYNEQFF. Looking up the rest from reference TRBV7-3 and TRBJ2-1 gives the full variable domain: GAGVSQTPSNKVTEKGKYVELRCDPISGHTALYWYRQSLGQGPEFLIYFQGTGAADDSGLPNDRFFAVRPEGSVSTLKIQRTERGDSAVYLCASSREGSYNEQFFGPGTRLTVL.

The chain joins TRBV6-2 or TRBV6-3 to TRBJ1-2; D perhaps matches TRBD1 (5 bases). This CDR3 region has 15 residues. Germline CDR1 MNHEY, CDR2 SVGEGT. V was pared by 0 bases and J by 2 bases, with 10 bases between. The DNA for the CDR3 is TGTGCCAGCAGTTACTCCTGGACACGGAACTATGGCTACACCTTC. Translated, it gives CASSYSWTRNYGYTF.

This chain joins TRBV7-9 and TRBJ2-2, with D possibly being TRBD1 (6 bases). With 2 bases removed from V and 4 bases from J, the gap between germline ends came to 23 bases. Germline V gene lookup returns CDR1 SEHNR and CDR2 FQNEAQ (reference sequence). The CDR3 has 19 residues. For the CDR3, the DNA is TGTGCCAGCAGCTTAAATCATGATTTCGGACAGATTTTCACCGGGGAGCTGTTTTTT. Amino acids: CASSLNHDFGQIFTGELFF.

The chain uses TRBV19 and TRBJ2-7; TRBD2 aligns across 7 bases. The germline V gene has CDR1 LNHDA and CDR2 SQIVND (reference sequence). The V gene end was trimmed by 10 bases and the J gene end by 3 bases; junction bases not matched to a gene: 6. CDR3 length: 12 residues. As DNA, the CDR3 is TGTGCCACGCAGGCGGGGGTCTACGAGCAGTACTTC. This encodes CATQAGVYEQYF.

The rearrangement uses TRBV7-9 and TRBJ2-5; TRBD1 matches 8 bases. CDR1 and CDR2 from the germline V gene are SEHNR and FQNEAQ (reference sequence). This CDR3 has 14 amino acids. V trimming: 4 bases; J trimming: 5 bases; junction bases outside the gene matches: 6. CDR3 loop: CASSSKQGDETQYF. In nucleotides, the CDR3 is TGTGCCAGCAGCTCTAAACAGGGGGATGAGACCCAGTACTTC.

The CDR3, as DNA: TGTGCCAGCAGTTTAAAGGCTAGCGAGCTCTACGAGCAGTACTTC. Its protein product is CASSLKASELYEQYF. The rearrangement uses TRBV27 and TRBJ2-7; a weak D match, TRBD2 (6 bases). Trimming left V 2 bases short and J 3 bases short, with 14 bases between. CDR3 length: 15 residues. Germline loops: CDR1 MNHEY, CDR2 SMNVEV (reference sequence).

The rearrangement joins TRBV14 to TRBJ2-2; D may be TRBD1 (6 bases). The ends were cut back, 5 bases at V and 6 bases at J, with 13 bases in the middle. The CDR3 length is 14 residues. Germline assignment: CDR1 SGHDN and CDR2 FVKESK. The CDR3 sequence is CASSIIQGPGELFF. CDR3 DNA sequence: TGTGCCAGCAGCATCATCCAGGGGCCCGGGGAGCTGTTTTTT.

This clone occurred once. The rearrangement joins TRBV3-1 (or the pseudogene TRBV3-2) to TRBJ1-2; TRBD1 matches at 7 bases. Germline V gives CDR1 LGHDT, CDR2 YNNKEL (reference sequence). CDR3 length: 14 residues. V shed 6 bases, J shed 3 bases, and the junction held 7 bases outside the gene matches. CDR3 sequence (DNA): TGTGCCAGCAGTTCCACCGGGACAGACTATGGCTACACCTTC. Its protein is CASSSTGTDYGYTF.

J is TRBJ1-3 and V is TRBV19, with D unclear. Looked up from germline, CDR1 is LNHDA and CDR2 is SQIVND (reference sequence). V shed 0 bases and J shed 5 bases, with 11 bases lying between them. There are 15 residues in the CDR3. As DNA, the CDR3 is TGTGCCAGTAGTATAGATCCGCGAGGAAGAAACACCATATATTTT. Translated, it gives CASSIDPRGRNTIYF.

The rearrangement uses TRBV9 and TRBJ2-1; D ambiguous. This CDR3 is 12 amino acids long. Trimming took 3 bases from V and 6 from J, leaving 7 bases between them. The germline V gene has CDR1 SGDLS and CDR2 YYNGEE. CDR3: CASSDSRNEQFF. The CDR3 coding sequence is TGTGCCAGCAGCGACTCCCGCAATGAGCAGTTCTTC.

The CDR3 reads CASSYSQGGNTGELFF. As DNA, the CDR3 is TGTGCCAGCAGTTACTCGCAGGGAGGGAACACCGGGGAGCTGTTTTTT. This sequence joins TRBV6-5 and TRBJ2-2, with D maybe TRBD2 (6 bases). Trimming removed 0 bases from V and 1 base from J, with 9 bases in between. The CDR3 is 16 amino acids. CDR1 MNHEY and CDR2 SVGAGI come from the germline V gene.

This clone has more than one count but fewer than ten. The rearrangement uses TRBV28 and TRBJ1-3, with TRBD1 matching over 11 bases. Germline CDR1 reads MDHEN; CDR2 reads SYDVKM. The V segment lost 6 bases and the J segment 2 bases; nucleotides outside the gene matches: 0. This CDR3 region has 14 residues. The DNA of the CDR3 is TGTGCCAGCAGGGGACAGGGGGCTGGAAACACCATATATTTT. This sequence encodes CASRGQGAGNTIYF.

Only a few counts were recorded for this clone. The chain uses TRBV2 and TRBJ1-5; maybe TRBD1 (5 bases). The CDR3 length is 13 residues. V was pared by 5 bases and J by 5 bases, with 10 bases between. The germline V gene encodes CDR1 SNHLY and CDR2 FYNNEI. Written as DNA, the CDR3 is TGTGCCAGCAGTCCGGGGGTGTATCAGCCCCAGCATTTT. Its protein product is CASSPGVYQPQHF.

The rearrangement joins TRBV4-1 to TRBJ1-5; D is possibly TRBD1 (6 bases). V was cut by 1 base and J by 11 bases, with 21 bases left in between. The V gene's germline CDR1 is MGHRA and CDR2 YSYEKL. This CDR3 contains 16 residues. Here the CDR3 reads CASSQGQAWEGWAQHF. The CDR3 bases are TGCGCCAGCAGCCAAGGACAGGCCTGGGAGGGGTGGGCCCAGCATTTT.

This rearrangement joins TRBV7-6 to TRBJ1-1; a weak D match, TRBD1 (5 bases). The V and J ends lost 5 bases and 6 bases respectively, with 19 bases between them. The CDR3 consists of 15 residues. Germline lookup yields CDR1 SGHVS and CDR2 FNYEAQ. Here the CDR3 DNA reads TGTGCCAGCAGCCATGTAGACAGTCTAACACCTGAAGCTTTCTTT. Its translation: CASSHVDSLTPEAFF.

The chain combines TRBV29-1 with TRBJ2-7; possibly TRBD2 for D (5 bases). The CDR3 totals 14 residues. Germline CDR1 is SQVTM and CDR2 is ANQGSEA. V was clipped by 6 bases and J by 0 bases, with 15 bases between them. Here the CDR3 reads CSVGGLAGSYEQYF. The CDR3 nucleotides read TGCAGCGTGGGTGGGCTAGCTGGCTCCTACGAGCAGTACTTC.